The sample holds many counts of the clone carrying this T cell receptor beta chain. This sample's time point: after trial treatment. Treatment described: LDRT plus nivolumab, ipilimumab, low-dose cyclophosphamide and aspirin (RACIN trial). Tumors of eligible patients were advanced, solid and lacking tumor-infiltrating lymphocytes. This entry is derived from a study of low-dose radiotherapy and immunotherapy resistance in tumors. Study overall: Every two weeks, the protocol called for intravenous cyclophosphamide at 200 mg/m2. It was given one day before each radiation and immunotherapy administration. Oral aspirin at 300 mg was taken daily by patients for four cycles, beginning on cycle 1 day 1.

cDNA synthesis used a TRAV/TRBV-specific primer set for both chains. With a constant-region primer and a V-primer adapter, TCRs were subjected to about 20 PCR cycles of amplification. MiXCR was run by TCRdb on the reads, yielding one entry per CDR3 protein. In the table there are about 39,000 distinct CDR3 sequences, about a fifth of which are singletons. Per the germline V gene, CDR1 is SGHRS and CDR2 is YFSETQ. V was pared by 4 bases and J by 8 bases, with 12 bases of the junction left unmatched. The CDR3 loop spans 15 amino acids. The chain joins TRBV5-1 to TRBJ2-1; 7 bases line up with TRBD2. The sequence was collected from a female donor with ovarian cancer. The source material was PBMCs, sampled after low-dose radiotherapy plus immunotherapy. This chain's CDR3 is CASSEGGLASDEQFF. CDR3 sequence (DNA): TGCGCCAGCAGCGAGGGAGGGTTAGCGTCCGATGAGCAGTTCTTC.